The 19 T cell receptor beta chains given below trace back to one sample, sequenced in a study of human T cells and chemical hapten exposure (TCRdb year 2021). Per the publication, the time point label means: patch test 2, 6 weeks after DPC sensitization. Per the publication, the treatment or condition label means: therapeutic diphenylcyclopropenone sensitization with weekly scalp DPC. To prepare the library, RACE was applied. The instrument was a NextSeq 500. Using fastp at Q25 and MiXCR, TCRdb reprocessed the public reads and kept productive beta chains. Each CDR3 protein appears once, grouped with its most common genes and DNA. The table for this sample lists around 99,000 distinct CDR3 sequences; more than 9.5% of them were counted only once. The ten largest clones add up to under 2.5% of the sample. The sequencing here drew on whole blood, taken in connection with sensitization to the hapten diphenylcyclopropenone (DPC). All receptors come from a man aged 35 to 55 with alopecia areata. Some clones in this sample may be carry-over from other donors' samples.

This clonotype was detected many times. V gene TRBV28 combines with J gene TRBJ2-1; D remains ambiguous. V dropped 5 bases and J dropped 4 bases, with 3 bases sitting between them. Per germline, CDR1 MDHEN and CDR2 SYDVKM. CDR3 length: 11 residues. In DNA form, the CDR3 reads TGTGCCAGCAGTGTGTACAATGAGCAGTTCTTC. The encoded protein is CASSVYNEQFF.

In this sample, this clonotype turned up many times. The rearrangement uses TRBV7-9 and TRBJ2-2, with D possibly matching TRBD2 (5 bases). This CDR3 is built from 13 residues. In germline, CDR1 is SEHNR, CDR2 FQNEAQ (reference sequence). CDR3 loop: CAKRIPNTGELFF. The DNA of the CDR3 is TGTGCGAAGCGGATCCCGAACACCGGGGAGCTGTTTTTT.

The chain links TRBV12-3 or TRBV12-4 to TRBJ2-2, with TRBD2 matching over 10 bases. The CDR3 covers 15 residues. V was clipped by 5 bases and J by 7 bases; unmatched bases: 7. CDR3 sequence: CASSPSGSPSGELFF. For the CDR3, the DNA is TGTGCCAGCAGTCCTAGCGGGAGCCCCAGCGGGGAGCTGTTTTTT.

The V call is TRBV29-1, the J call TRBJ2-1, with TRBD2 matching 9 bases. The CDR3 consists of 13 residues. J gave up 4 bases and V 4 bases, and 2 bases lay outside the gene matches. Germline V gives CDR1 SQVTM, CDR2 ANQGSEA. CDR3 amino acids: CSVGLAEYNEQFF. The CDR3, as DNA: TGCAGCGTTGGACTAGCGGAATACAATGAGCAGTTCTTC.

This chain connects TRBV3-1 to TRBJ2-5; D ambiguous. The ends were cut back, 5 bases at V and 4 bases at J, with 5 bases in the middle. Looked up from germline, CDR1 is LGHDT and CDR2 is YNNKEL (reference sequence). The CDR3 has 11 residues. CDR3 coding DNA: TGTGCCAGCAGCGTCACAGAGACCCAGTACTTC. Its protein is CASSVTETQYF.

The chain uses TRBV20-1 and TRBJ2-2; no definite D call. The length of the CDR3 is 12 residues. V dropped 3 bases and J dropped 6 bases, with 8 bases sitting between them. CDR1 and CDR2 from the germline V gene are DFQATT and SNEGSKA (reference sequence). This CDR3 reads CSARVSPGELFF. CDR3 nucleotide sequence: TGCAGTGCTAGGGTTAGCCCCGGGGAGCTGTTTTTT.

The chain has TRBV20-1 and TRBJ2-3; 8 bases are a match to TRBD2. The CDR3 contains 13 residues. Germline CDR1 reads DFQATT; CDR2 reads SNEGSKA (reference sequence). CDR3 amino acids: CSGLADITDTQYF. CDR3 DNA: TGCAGCGGACTAGCAGACATCACAGATACGCAGTATTTT.

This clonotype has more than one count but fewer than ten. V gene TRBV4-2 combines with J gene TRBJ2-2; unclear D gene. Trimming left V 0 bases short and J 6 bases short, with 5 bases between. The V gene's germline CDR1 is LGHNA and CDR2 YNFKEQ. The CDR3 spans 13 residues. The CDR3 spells CASSQDMSGELFF. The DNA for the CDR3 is TGTGCCAGCAGCCAAGATATGTCCGGGGAGCTGTTTTTT.

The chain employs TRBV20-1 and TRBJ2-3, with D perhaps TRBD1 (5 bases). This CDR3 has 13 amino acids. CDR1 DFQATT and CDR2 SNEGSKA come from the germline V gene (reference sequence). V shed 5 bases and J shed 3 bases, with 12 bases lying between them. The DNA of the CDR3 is TGCAGTGCTGGTGGGGCGTGGACAGATACGCAGTATTTT. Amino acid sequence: CSAGGAWTDTQYF.

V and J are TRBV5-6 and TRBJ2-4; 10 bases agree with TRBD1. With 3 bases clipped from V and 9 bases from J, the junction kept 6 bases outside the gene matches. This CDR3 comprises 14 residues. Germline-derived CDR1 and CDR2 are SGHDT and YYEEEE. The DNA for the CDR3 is TGTGCCAGCAGCTCGACAGGGGGCGGGGCCATTCAGTACTTC. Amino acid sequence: CASSSTGGGAIQYF.

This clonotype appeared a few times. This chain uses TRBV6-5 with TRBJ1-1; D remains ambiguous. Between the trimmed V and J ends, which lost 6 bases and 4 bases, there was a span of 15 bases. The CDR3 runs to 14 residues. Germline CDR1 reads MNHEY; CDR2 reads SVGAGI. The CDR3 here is CASRAGGGGTEAFF. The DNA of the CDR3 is TGTGCCAGCAGAGCAGGTGGAGGAGGCACTGAAGCTTTCTTT.

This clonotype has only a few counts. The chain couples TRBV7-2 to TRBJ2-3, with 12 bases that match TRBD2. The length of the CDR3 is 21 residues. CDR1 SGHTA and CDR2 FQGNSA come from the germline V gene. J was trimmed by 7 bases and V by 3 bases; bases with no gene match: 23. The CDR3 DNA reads TGTGCCAGCAGCTTCCACACTTATCGGAGGACTAGCGGGATTGCTAGATATACGCAGTATTTT. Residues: CASSFHTYRRTSGIARYTQYF. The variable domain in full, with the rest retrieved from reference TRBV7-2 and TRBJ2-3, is GAGVSQSPSNKVTEKGKDVELRCDPISGHTALYWYRQSLGQGLEFLIYFQGNSAPDKSGLPSDRFSAERTGGSVSTLTIQRTQQEDSAVYLCASSFHTYRRTSGIARYTQYFGPGTRLTVL.

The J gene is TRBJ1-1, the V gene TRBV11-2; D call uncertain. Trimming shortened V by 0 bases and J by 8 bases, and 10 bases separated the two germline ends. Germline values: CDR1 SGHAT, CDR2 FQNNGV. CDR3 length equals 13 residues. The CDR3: CASSLDGGREAFF. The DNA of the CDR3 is TGTGCCAGCAGCTTAGATGGCGGCCGAGAAGCTTTCTTT.

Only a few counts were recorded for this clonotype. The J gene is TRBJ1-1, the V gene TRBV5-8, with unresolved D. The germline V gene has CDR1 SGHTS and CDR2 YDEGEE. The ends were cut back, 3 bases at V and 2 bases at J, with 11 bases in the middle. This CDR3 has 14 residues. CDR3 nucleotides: TGTGCCAGCAGCTGGCCCCGATTCAACACTGAAGCTTTCTTT. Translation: CASSWPRFNTEAFF.

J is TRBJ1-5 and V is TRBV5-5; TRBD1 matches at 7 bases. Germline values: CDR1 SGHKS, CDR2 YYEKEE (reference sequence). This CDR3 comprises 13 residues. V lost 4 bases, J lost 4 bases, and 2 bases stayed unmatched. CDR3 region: CASSLQGNQPQHF. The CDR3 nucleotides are TGTGCCAGCAGCCTACAGGGGAATCAGCCCCAGCATTTT.

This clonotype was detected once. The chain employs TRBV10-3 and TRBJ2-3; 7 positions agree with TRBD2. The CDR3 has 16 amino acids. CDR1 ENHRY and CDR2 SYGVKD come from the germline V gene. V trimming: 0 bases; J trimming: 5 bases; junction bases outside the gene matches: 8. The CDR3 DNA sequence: TGTGCCATCAGTGAGTCGGCGCGGGAGTTTGGAGATACGCAGTATTTT. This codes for CAISESAREFGDTQYF.

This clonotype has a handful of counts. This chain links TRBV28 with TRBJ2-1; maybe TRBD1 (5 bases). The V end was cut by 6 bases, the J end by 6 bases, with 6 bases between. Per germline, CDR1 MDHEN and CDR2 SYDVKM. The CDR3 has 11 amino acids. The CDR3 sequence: CASSQGNEQFF. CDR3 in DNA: TGTGCCAGCAGCCAGGGCAATGAGCAGTTCTTC.

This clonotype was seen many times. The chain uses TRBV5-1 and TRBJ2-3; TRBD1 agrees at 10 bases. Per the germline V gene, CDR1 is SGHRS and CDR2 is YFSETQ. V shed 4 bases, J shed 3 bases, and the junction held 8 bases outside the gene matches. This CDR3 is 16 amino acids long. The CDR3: CASSRDRGGGTDTQYF. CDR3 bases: TGCGCCAGCAGCCGGGACAGGGGAGGTGGAACAGATACGCAGTATTTT.

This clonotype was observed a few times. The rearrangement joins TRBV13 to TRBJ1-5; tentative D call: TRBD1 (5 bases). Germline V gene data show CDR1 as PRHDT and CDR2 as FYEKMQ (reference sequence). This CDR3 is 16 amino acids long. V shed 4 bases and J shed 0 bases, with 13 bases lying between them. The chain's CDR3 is CASSSGFGHSNQPQHF. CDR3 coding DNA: TGTGCCAGCAGCTCCGGTTTCGGACATAGCAATCAGCCCCAGCATTTT. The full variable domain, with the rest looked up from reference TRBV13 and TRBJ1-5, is AAGVIQSPRHLIKEKRETATLKCYPIPRHDTVYWYQQGPGQDPQFLISFYEKMQSDKGSIPDRFSAQQFSDYHSELNMSSLELGDSALYFCASSSGFGHSNQPQHFGDGTRLSIL.